These T cell receptor beta chains were read from a single sample in a study of shared clonotypes between healthy human individuals. The table came from immunoSEQ multiplex PCR; TCRdb's copy has only in-frame clones and leaves some out. The sample includes around 500,000 clones, around 78% seen only once; the top ten take roughly 13%. The specimen sequenced was PBMCs. The source of these receptors is a woman in her thirties or forties in good health. Some clones in this sample may be carry-over from other donors' samples. Each CDR3 is given with its conserved first and last residue. A D gene is named only where the DNA matches it firmly. The size field is filled for only some rows; it gives once, few, many or a size class.

cdr3_nt	cdr3_aa	v_call	j_call	d_call	clone_size
TGCGCCAGCACCCTGGGAGGGGCAACAGATACGCAGTATTTT	CASTLGGATDTQYF	TRBV5-1	TRBJ2-3	TRBD2	many
TGTGCCAGCAGACCGAACATAGATCTATCCTACGAGCAGTACTTC	CASRPNIDLSYEQYF	TRBV27	TRBJ2-7	NA	NA
TGTGCCAGCAGTTTATTTCCGGACTACCAAGACTCCTACAATGAGCAGTTCTTC	CASSLFPDYQDSYNEQFF	TRBV27	TRBJ2-1	NA	NA
TGTGCCATCAGTGAGTCGGTGGGACCCCTCCACTTT	CAISESVGPLHF	TRBV10-3	TRBJ1-6	NA	NA
TGTGCCAGCAGTTTAGTCGGTTCAGGACACCTAAATCAGCCCCAGCATTTT	CASSLVGSGHLNQPQHF	TRBV27	TRBJ1-5	NA	few
TGTGCCAGCAGGCCCGGGACGGCGAACACTGAAGCTTTCTTT	CASRPGTANTEAFF	TRBV28	TRBJ1-1	NA	NA
TGTGCCAGCAGTTATTCCTTGGGACAGGGAAAGAACACTGAAGCTTTCTTT	CASSYSLGQGKNTEAFF	TRBV2	TRBJ1-1	TRBD1	NA
TGCGCCAGCAGCTTGGGCGTTCGAGACGGAGGCTTGGCCCAGTACTTC	CASSLGVRDGGLAQYF	TRBV5-1	TRBJ2-5	NA	many
TGTGCCAGCAGACCCGGGACATCTAATGAAAAACTGTTTTTT	CASRPGTSNEKLFF	TRBV2	TRBJ1-4	NA	NA
TGCGCCAGCAGCCATTCACCGCTAGCGGGAGTATTCTTC	CASSHSPLAGVFF	TRBV4-1	TRBJ2-1	TRBD2	NA
TGTGCCAGCAGCTCTTTAGCGGGGCCTCAAGAGACCCAGTACTTC	CASSSLAGPQETQYF	TRBV7-7	TRBJ2-5	TRBD2	NA
TGTGCCAGCAGCTTTGGGGACAGCAACTACGAGCAGTACTTC	CASSFGDSNYEQYF	TRBV7-8	TRBJ2-7	TRBD1	NA
TGTGCCAGCAGCTTGATGGACAGGGGATACACCTTC	CASSLMDRGYTF	TRBV11-1	TRBJ1-2	TRBD1	NA
TGTGCCAGCAGCCTACTCTACGGGAGGGGTACAGATACGCAGTATTTT	CASSLLYGRGTDTQYF	TRBV14	TRBJ2-3	TRBD2	NA
TGTGCCAGCAGTGAATTTGGGCGGGAGAGCTCCTACGAGCAGTACTTC	CASSEFGRESSYEQYF	TRBV2	TRBJ2-7	TRBD2	NA
TGCAGTGCGGAACAGGGTGAGGAGCAGTACTTC	CSAEQGEEQYF	TRBV20-1	TRBJ2-7	NA	NA
TGTGCCAGCAGCTTAGGGCGGCAGTCCAATGAGCAGTTCTTC	CASSLGRQSNEQFF	TRBV7-6	TRBJ2-1	NA	once
TGTGCCAGCAGCTTAAGGGCGGGATACACAGATACGCAGTATTTT	CASSLRAGYTDTQYF	TRBV7-3	TRBJ2-3	NA	NA
TGTGCCAGCAGCATTAAAGGACTAGCGGGAGCGTGGGATACGCAGTATTTT	CASSIKGLAGAWDTQYF	TRBV21-1	TRBJ2-3	NA	NA
TGCGCCAGCAGTGAGTCGACTAGCGGGAGGCCTAACACCGGGGAGCTGTTTTTT	CASSESTSGRPNTGELFF	TRBV10-1	TRBJ2-2	TRBD2	NA
TGTGCCAGCAGCTTTGCGGCCAATAGCAACTACGAGCAGTACTTC	CASSFAANSNYEQYF	TRBV5-5	TRBJ2-7	NA	once
TGTGCCAGCAGTGAATTCCCCAGGGACTATGGCTACACCTTC	CASSEFPRDYGYTF	TRBV2	TRBJ1-2	NA	few